This T cell receptor beta chain was identified during a study of shared clonotypes between healthy human individuals. A remark on this clone: No antigen is known for it.

The method was immunoSEQ multiplex PCR; TCRdb's version includes in-frame clones alone and lacks a portion of them. Of 1,500,000 or so clones in the sample, more than 95% were seen once. Study results and caveats: Clonotypes not shared had lower generation probabilities than those common to all four donors.

This CDR3 is built from 15 residues. Per germline, CDR1 ENHRY and CDR2 SYGVKD. V was trimmed by 7 bases and J by 0 bases, leaving 13 bases between them. The specimen sequenced was naive CD4+ T cells sorted from blood. Subset defined: CD45RA+ positively selected. The sequence was obtained from a man between 25 and 39 years old in good health. The chain is built from TRBV10-3 and TRBJ2-1; D is perhaps TRBD1 or TRBD2 (5 bases each). Written as DNA, the CDR3 is TGTGCCATCAAAACCGGGACGCGCTCCTACAATGAGCAGTTCTTC. Residues: CAIKTGTRSYNEQFF.